This TCR beta chain stems from a study of cytomegalovirus exposure and HLA in healthy donors (dated by TCRdb to the late 2010s). For context, the study as a whole: In an earlier analysis of 587 of the donors, approximately 300 Gb of sequence data and roughly 100 million unique TCR beta sequences from 180 million or so T cells were reported. Roughly 300 gigabases of sequencing data and approximately 85 million unique TCR sequences were included in an early release covering about 700 HLA-typed donors. In the later analysis, no new phenotypic data were used to find candidate immune exposures; instead, reliance was placed on TCR beta sequences and their occurrence across donors. A later genetic analysis took genome-wide SNP genotypes for about three fifths of the roughly 700 donors and used that subset as a discovery cohort. The number of donors typed differed by locus, with roughly 620-640 for A, B, C, DRB1 and DQB1, around 500 for DQA1, 600 to 610 for DPA1, and around 460 for DPB1. Class I and class II HLA loci were covered by the typing at four-digit resolution. Because of strong linkage in the cohort, roughly five DR-DQ haplotypes were treated as single units for association and clustering. To predict cytomegalovirus infection status, the study combined high-throughput TCR immunosequencing, statistical association of individual TCRs with disease status, and machine learning. Alongside the repertoire data, information on donor age, sex, ethnicity and CMV serostatus was compiled. A separate validation cohort of over a hundred different subjects was used in addition to the roughly 720-subject first cohort. In a later analysis, previously published TCR beta repertoires from fewer than 750 donors were re-analyzed and high-resolution HLA genotyping was added so that TCR occurrence patterns could be studied. The study aimed to test whether cataloging public T cell receptors could reveal signatures of past pathogen exposure. Using immunosequencing, the study profiled T cell repertoires from 500 to 800 subjects and related those repertoires to cytomegalovirus serostatus. Every repertoire in the discovery cohort had been generated on one and the same sequencing platform. An earlier analysis of about 600 of the donors used high-throughput TCR beta sequencing to judge whether each TCR beta V gene segment behaved as functional or pseudogenic. Across some 400 genotyped donors of the cohort, an average of roughly 250,000 unique TCR beta nucleotide sequences per donor were sequenced, and approximately 19% of those sequences were non-productive. Of the 398 genotyped donors, about 84% fell in the genetic ancestry cluster associated with self-reported Caucasian donors. The full study reports these points: A cluster of highly shared sequence variants was judged likely to represent a technical artifact of the sequencing pipeline. A later analysis found that HLA-associated TCR beta chains were more clonally expanded and had lower generation probabilities than equally common non-associated chains. In this cohort, only TCR beta chains were sequenced, and detectable features were limited by the absence of alpha or paired-chain data. A total of 150 or so TCR beta chains were listed by the study as associated with cytomegalovirus. When HLA alleles, especially DR and DQ, strongly co-occurred, TCR associations were difficult to assign to individual alleles. According to a later analysis, most CMV-associated TCR beta chains appeared to be HLA-restricted, and the HLA associations seemed to be driven largely by CMV exposure. Some IMGT-functional V segments, including TRBV6-2 and TRBV6-3, could not be distinguished by the 87-base-pair reads and were therefore excluded. Linkage disequilibrium might explain the correlated functional status among segregating V segments, but an unknown experimental factor could not be ruled out. Because HLA typing was unavailable for some donors at each locus, only the typed subset was used in association tests. A later analysis reported that several top co-occurrence clusters appeared linked to parvovirus B19, influenza, CMV and Epstein-Barr virus. Three of the identified cytomegalovirus-associated TCR beta chains were confirmed in vitro to be specific for cytomegalovirus antigens. An association between a missense DCLRE1C variant and V-gene and J-gene trimming of TCR beta chains was found in a later genetic analysis and replicated in an independent cohort. A later analysis associated 15,000 or so TCR beta sequences with specific HLA alleles at a false discovery rate of 0.05. Compared with the approximately 700-donor mean, donors in an Asian-associated ancestry cluster had fewer N-insertions in productive TCRs, according to a later genetic analysis. Because counts were too low, seventeen rarely observed V segments, including chromosome 9 orphons, were excluded from the earlier analysis of around 590 of the donors. Most TCR sequences were seen in very few donors, while some public TCRs were found in many individuals. Presence/absence analyses assumed roughly uniform sequencing depth across donors, an assumption that may not hold. A later analysis found that TCR association rates varied across HLA loci, with DRB1 alleles showing the most associated TCRs and HLA-C alleles the fewest. The classifier was reported to diagnose cytomegalovirus status with high specificity and sensitivity in both the original and validation cohorts. It was suggested by the authors that the approach could potentially be generalized to other disease states and immunological phenotypes. An earlier analysis of approximately 540 of the donors showed that most TCR beta V segments appeared in productive rearrangements either about 90% or about 30% of the time, which broadly matched IMGT annotations. A further reported finding was that TCR beta sequences accurately predicted the HLA-A and HLA-B alleles for most subjects in the first cohort. Immune exposure information for the cohort was limited to CMV serostatus.

Remarks on this clone: Its target antigen remains unknown.

Library construction relied on the immunoSEQ multiplex PCR assay. For the multiplex PCR, a mixture combining 60 forward primers for TCR Vbeta segments and 13 reverse primers for TCR Jbeta segments was used. The CDR3 region of rearranged TCR beta genes was amplified from genomic DNA by a multiplex PCR assay. On the Illumina HiSeq System, the amplified TCR beta libraries were sequenced as 87-base-pair reads. The study's processing was this. A later analysis counted 75 million to 100 million unique TCR beta chains across the 640 or so repertoires, and roughly 10 million of these chains were shared by at least two donors. Raw reads were error-corrected and collapsed into unique sequences with a nearest-neighbor algorithm that merged closely related sequences to remove PCR and sequencing errors. CDR3 sequences were aligned to IMGT reference sequences to assign V, D and J gene segments. For a sequence to be retained, a match of at least six nucleotides was required to both a V gene segment and a J gene segment. Rearrangements were called productive when the CDR3 lacked stop codons and stayed in frame with V and J; all others were non-productive. Following IMGT convention, CDR3 was defined as the stretch from the second conserved V-encoded cysteine up to the conserved J-encoded phenylalanine. The earlier analysis of about 640 of the donors excluded any sequence lacking an unambiguous match to a single V gene segment. In an earlier analysis of 587 of the donors, a V segment was called functional when productive rearrangements were above 56.7%, and segregating when the standard deviation between donors exceeded 5%. A statistical classification framework was built to diagnose cytomegalovirus status from the catalog of TCR beta chain sequences. V and J gene assignment, in a later analysis, came from comparing TCR nucleotide sequences with IMGT/GENE-DB human TR gene sequences. The TCRdist pipeline was used in a later analysis to assign CDR3 sequences and most-parsimonious VDJ recombination scenarios. In a later analysis, every TCR beta chain was defined by the combination of its CDR3 amino acid sequence and its V-gene family, and reads without a unique V-gene family were dropped. In a later analysis, approximately 640 highly shared, low-generation-probability nucleotide sequences were removed to address suspected cross-contamination and a sequencing artifact. For each public chain, a later analysis derived a clonal expansion index from normalized ranks of inferred template counts within each repertoire. Generation probabilities in a later analysis came from a VDJ recombination model fitted to out-of-frame rearrangements, and those results were checked against IGoR. In a later analysis, TCR-TCR, TCR-HLA and TCR-CMV co-occurrence was scored with hypergeometric tests, and a repertoire-size bias correction was applied to TCR pairs. False discovery rates were estimated in a later analysis by permuting HLA or CMV assignments 20 times. In a later analysis, co-occurring TCRs were grouped with DBSCAN, and TCRdist sequence similarity was added when clustering was performed within HLA-allele-positive subsets. For co-occurrence clustering, repertoires with fewer than 30,000 or more than 120,000 public chains were excluded, along with five repertoires with anomalous nucleotide sharing. TCRdb took over this immuneACCESS table, retaining in-frame rearrangements with V and J assigned. Such tables are incomplete; in checked studies, under half of the missing clones stem from an unresolved V gene, and the remainder is unexplained. V and J calls plus clone size are reproduced from that table; the DNA served to infer D and trimming. In this sample's table one finds some 72,000 clones. The ten largest clones represent about 0.83% of the sample.

The cohort consisted of more than 650 healthy bone marrow donors. Cohort members were all nominally healthy when sampled, although unrecorded immune exposures were likely present. The donor tested CMV seronegative, placing the donor among the approximately 400 seronegative members of the cohort. A peripheral blood sample was collected from each donor, and TCR beta sequencing was performed on peripheral blood mononuclear cells. Genomic DNA extraction from the blood cell samples was performed with the Qiagen DNeasy Blood Extraction Kit. Trimming costs V 5 bases and J 2 bases, and their ends lie 9 bases apart. Looking up the germline V gene (reference sequence) yields CDR1 MNHEY and CDR2 SMNVEV. Including cysteine and phenylalanine, the CDR3 has 13 amino acids. Left in the record is the CDR3 DNA by itself, 39 bases read in frame from the first base.

Sequencing was done on a sample of PBMCs. The TCR was taken from a boy younger than 18 in good health and CMV-seronegative. The receptor chain draws on TRBV27 and TRBJ1-2, with a tentative D gene TRBD1 over 5 matching bases. The sequenced DNA is TGTGCCAGCAGTCGGGGACTCAACTATGGCTACACCTTC. The translation is CASSRGLNYGYTF.